The 17 T cell receptor beta chains listed next were all sequenced from one sample in a study of PD-L1 blockade in urothelial cancer. Libraries were prepared by immunoSEQ multiplex PCR; TCRdb keeps only in-frame clonotypes and omits some of them. The repertoire holds some 45,000 clones, with 80% as singletons. The sample's time point: pretreatment peripheral blood. Sequences were derived from PBMCs, sampled around atezolizumab (anti-PD-L1) treatment. Receptors originate from a man aged 60 to 69 with urothelial cancer.

The V gene is TRBV5-4, the J gene TRBJ2-1; the D gene is possibly TRBD1 (5 bases). The germline V gene encodes CDR1 SGHNT and CDR2 YYREEE (reference sequence). The CDR3 has 15 amino acids. V lost 2 bases to trimming and J lost 1 base, with 10 bases between them. This CDR3 is CASSLSQGSYNEQFF. DNA for the CDR3: TGTGCCAGCAGCTTATCGCAGGGATCCTACAATGAGCAGTTCTTC. Supplemented by reference TRBV5-4 and TRBJ2-1, the full variable domain reads ETGVTQSPTHLIKTRGQQVTLRCSSQSGHNTVSWYQQALGQGPQFIFQYYREEENGRGNFPPRFSGLQFPNYSSELNVNALELDDSALYLCASSLSQGSYNEQFFGPGTRLTVL.

The CDR3 nucleotides read TGTGCCAGCAGCCATCGGGAAAATAATTCACCCCTCCACTTT. This codes for CASSHRENNSPLHF. The chain employs TRBV14 and TRBJ1-6; D uncertain. Per the germline V gene, CDR1 is SGHDN and CDR2 is FVKESK. The CDR3 has 14 residues. The V end lost 3 bases, the J end lost 5 bases, and 8 bases lay between the germline ends. Looking up the rest from reference TRBV14 and TRBJ1-6 gives the full variable domain: EAGVTQFPSHSVIEKGQTVTLRCDPISGHDNLYWYRRVMGKEIKFLLHFVKESKQDESGMPNNRFLAERTGGTYSTLKVQPAELEDSGVYFCASSHRENNSPLHFGNGTRLTVT.

V and J are TRBV27 and TRBJ1-1; D is perhaps TRBD1 (5 bases). With 8 bases removed from V and 0 bases from J, the gap between germline ends came to 16 bases. CDR1 is MNHEY and CDR2 is SMNVEV in the germline V gene (reference sequence). CDR3 length equals 15 residues. This CDR3 is CASSRQGLLNTEAFF. The DNA of the CDR3 is TGTGCCAGCTCTAGGCAGGGACTGTTGAACACTGAAGCTTTCTTT.

This chain uses TRBV4-2 with TRBJ2-7, with TRBD2 matching 10 bases. The J segment lost 2 bases and the V segment lost 0 bases, leaving 7 bases of the junction unmatched. Germline CDR1 and CDR2: LGHNA and YNFKEQ. This CDR3 is 17 amino acids long. The CDR3 protein is CASSQEWGSGRTYEQYF. The CDR3 coding sequence is TGTGCCAGCAGCCAAGAGTGGGGTAGCGGGAGGACCTACGAGCAGTACTTC.

The chain is built from TRBV4-2 and TRBJ2-1, with D possibly TRBD2 on 5 matching bases. Germline CDR1 and CDR2: LGHNA and YNFKEQ. The CDR3 is made up of 17 amino acids. V was trimmed by 0 bases and J by 0 bases, leaving 12 bases between them. As DNA, the CDR3 is TGTGCCAGCAGCCAAGATGTACGGGGAAGCTCCTACAATGAGCAGTTCTTC. This encodes CASSQDVRGSSYNEQFF.

This chain links TRBV6-6 with TRBJ2-7, with D perhaps matching TRBD1 (7 bases). Germline V lookup: CDR1 MNHNY, CDR2 SVGAGI (reference sequence). The CDR3 loop spans 15 amino acids. V lost 10 bases, J lost 4 bases, and 23 bases lay in between. CDR3 DNA sequence: TGTGCCATCACACGGGGTCCAGGGGGGATTTACGAGCAGTACTTC. Its translation: CAITRGPGGIYEQYF.

The chain recombines TRBV27 with TRBJ2-7; no reliable D call. The CDR3 consists of 13 residues. V was clipped by 3 bases and J by 4 bases, with 10 bases between them. Germline CDR1 and CDR2: MNHEY and SMNVEV (reference sequence). The CDR3 nucleotides read TGTGCCAGCAGTTTCGGTAGTGCGTACGAGCAGTACTTC. Translated: CASSFGSAYEQYF.

A remark on this clone: At the DNA level, this CDR3 is encoded by other sequences in the same sample as well. V usage is TRBV7-9 and J usage is TRBJ2-7; 11 bases are shared with TRBD1. Trimming cost V 5 bases and J 5 bases; bases outside gene matches: 2. The CDR3 is made up of 13 amino acids. Germline V gives CDR1 SEHNR, CDR2 FQNEAQ (reference sequence). The CDR3 spells CASSLGQGDEQYF. The CDR3 DNA reads as TGTGCCAGCAGCCTGGGACAGGGGGACGAGCAGTACTTC. Complete variable domain (other parts from reference TRBV7-9 and TRBJ2-7): DTGVSQNPRHKITKRGQNVTFRCDPISEHNRLYWYRQTLGQGPEFLTYFQNEAQLEKSRLLSDRFSAERPKGSFSTLEIQRTEQGDSAMYLCASSLGQGDEQYFGPGTRLTVT.

The count of this clone is one. J is TRBJ2-1 and V is TRBV18; 7 bases line up with TRBD2. J was trimmed by 6 bases and V by 4 bases; bases with no gene match: 3. Germline V gene sequence: CDR1 KGHSH, CDR2 LQKENI. This CDR3 contains 13 residues. The CDR3 loop is CASSHGTINEQFF. Written as DNA, the CDR3 is TGTGCCAGCTCACACGGGACTATCAATGAGCAGTTCTTC.

This chain connects TRBV15 to TRBJ1-1; no firm D call. V lost 6 bases and J 3 bases, leaving 14 bases between the germline ends. This CDR3 is 14 amino acids long. CDR1 and CDR2 (germline): LNHNV, YYDKDF (reference sequence). This chain's CDR3 is CATRREGGHTEAFF. Written as DNA, the CDR3 is TGTGCCACCAGAAGGGAAGGAGGGCACACTGAAGCTTTCTTT.

The chain is built from TRBV18 and TRBJ1-1, with 10 bases matching TRBD1. Germline loops: CDR1 KGHSH, CDR2 LQKENI. This CDR3 has 17 amino acids. V shed 1 base and J 2 bases; nucleotides not matched to a gene: 7. CDR3: CASSPQTLTGGNTEAFF. The DNA for the CDR3 is TGTGCCAGCTCACCACAAACCTTGACAGGGGGCAACACTGAAGCTTTCTTT. The variable domain in full, with the rest retrieved from reference TRBV18 and TRBJ1-1, is NAGVMQNPRHLVRRRGQEARLRCSPMKGHSHVYWYRQLPEEGLKFMVYLQKENIIDESGMPKERFSAEFPKEGPSILRIQQVVRGDSAAYFCASSPQTLTGGNTEAFFGQGTRLTVV.

The rearrangement links TRBV5-1 to TRBJ1-1, with D hard to call. Germline CDR1 is SGHRS and CDR2 is YFSETQ. Deletions cut 0 bases from V and 4 bases from J, with 13 bases between. CDR3 size: 15 residues. The CDR3 loop reads CASSLGWAVATEAFF. In DNA form, the CDR3 reads TGCGCCAGCAGCTTGGGGTGGGCAGTGGCCACTGAAGCTTTCTTT.

This chain uses TRBV7-8 with TRBJ2-7, with 8 positions matching TRBD2. The CDR3 contains 15 residues. V trimming: 5 bases; J trimming: 3 bases; junction bases outside the gene matches: 9. The V gene's germline CDR1 is SGHVS and CDR2 FQNEAQ. CDR3 residues: CASSRGSGNSYEQYF. CDR3 nucleotides: TGTGCCAGCAGCCGAGGTAGCGGGAACAGCTACGAGCAGTACTTC.

The chain recombines TRBV14 with TRBJ2-7; 7 bases fit TRBD1. The J segment lost 4 bases and the V segment lost 4 bases, leaving 16 bases of the junction unmatched. The CDR3 has 17 residues. CDR1 is SGHDN, CDR2 FVKESK, per germline. CDR3 DNA sequence: TGTGCCAGCAGCCCCGACAGGGAATCGTCGGGAACTTACGAGCAGTACTTC. It encodes CASSPDRESSGTYEQYF. The variable domain in full, completed from reference TRBV14 and TRBJ2-7, reads EAGVTQFPSHSVIEKGQTVTLRCDPISGHDNLYWYRRVMGKEIKFLLHFVKESKQDESGMPNNRFLAERTGGTYSTLKVQPAELEDSGVYFCASSPDRESSGTYEQYFGPGTRLTVT.

The V gene is TRBV28, the J gene TRBJ1-5; 7 bases align to TRBD1. CDR1 is MDHEN and CDR2 is SYDVKM in the germline V gene. V gave up 2 bases and J gave up 3 bases; unmatched junction bases: 7. CDR3 size: 16 residues. The CDR3 DNA reads as TGTGCCAGCAGTTTAAGGGGGCCGGGGGCCAATCAGCCCCAGCATTTT. This codes for CASSLRGPGANQPQHF. Variable domain in full (rest from reference TRBV28 and TRBJ1-5): DVKVTQSSRYLVKRTGEKVFLECVQDMDHENMFWYRQDPGLGLRLIYFSYDVKMKEKGDIPEGYSVSREKKERFSLILESASTNQTSMYLCASSLRGPGANQPQHFGDGTRLSIL.

The count of this clone is one. This sequence joins TRBV5-4 and TRBJ1-1; tentative D call: TRBD1 (6 bases). V lost 3 bases to trimming and J lost 4 bases, with 19 bases between them. In germline, CDR1 is SGHNT, CDR2 YYREEE (reference sequence). The CDR3 loop spans 16 amino acids. CDR3 bases: TGTGCCAGCAGCTCCCCGATTGACAGGAGCCCCACTGAAGCTTTCTTT. It translates to CASSSPIDRSPTEAFF.

The rearrangement joins TRBV7-6 to TRBJ2-5; the D gene is possibly TRBD1 (6 bases). The CDR3 loop spans 14 amino acids. Germline CDR1 and CDR2: SGHVS and FNYEAQ. V was trimmed by 7 bases and J by 5 bases, leaving 17 bases between them. The CDR3 DNA reads TGTGCCAGCAACCTACAGGGTTTGGGGGAGACCCAGTACTTC. Translating it yields CASNLQGLGETQYF.